A single sample is the source of the 5 T cell receptor beta chains below, sequenced in a study of T cells after yellow fever vaccination. TCRdb reprocessed the 5' RACE reads via MiXCR and lists one record per CDR3 protein. In the table there are around 300,000 distinct CDR3 sequences, about an eighth of which are singletons. The sequenced sample was CD4+ T cells sorted from PBMCs, obtained 45 days after the yellow fever booster vaccination. The receptor set was obtained from a man aged 25-45 years who received the YFV17D yellow fever vaccine.

This clonotype was counted ten times or more. The chain is built from TRBV15 and TRBJ2-7; D is uncertain. The CDR3 consists of 12 residues. V was pared by 2 bases and J by 6 bases, with 8 bases between. Germline V gives CDR1 LNHNV, CDR2 YYDKDF (reference sequence). CDR3 DNA sequence: TGTGCCACCAGCAGAATGGTCGGCGAGCAGTACTTC. This codes for CATSRMVGEQYF.

This clonotype came up a few times. CDR3 in amino acids: CASSYNRDARLSDTQYF. The CDR3 nucleotides read TGTGCCAGCAGCTACAACCGGGACGCTCGCTTGTCGGATACGCAGTATTTT. The chain couples TRBV11-2 to TRBJ2-3; either TRBD1 or TRBD2 may supply D (5 bases each). Deletions cut 4 bases from V and 6 bases from J, with 23 bases between. This CDR3 has 17 amino acids. Germline assignment: CDR1 SGHAT and CDR2 FQNNGV.

This chain connects TRBV24-1 to TRBJ2-1, with 16 bases identical to TRBD2. This CDR3 contains 18 residues. Looked up from germline, CDR1 is KGHDR and CDR2 is SFDVKD. Trimming removed 4 bases from V and 7 bases from J; junction bases left unmatched: 9. CDR3 sequence reads: CATSDPGTSGRARNEQFF. The CDR3, as DNA: TGTGCCACCAGTGACCCCGGGACTAGCGGGAGGGCCCGGAATGAGCAGTTCTTC.

The rearrangement uses TRBV10-3 and TRBJ2-7; TRBD1 is a possible D gene (5 bases). Germline V CDR1 and CDR2: ENHRY, SYGVKD. The CDR3 runs to 13 residues. Trimming cost V 5 bases and J 6 bases, with 14 bases left between them. The CDR3 DNA reads TGTGCCATCAGTTTGGACACCTTCAGCGAGCAGTACTTC. This encodes CAISLDTFSEQYF.

The CDR3 DNA reads TGTGCCAGCAGTTTCCGGCTTCAATCCTACGAGCAGTACTTC. It specifies CASSFRLQSYEQYF. The chain couples TRBV12-3 or TRBV12-4 to TRBJ2-7; D not resolved. This CDR3 has 14 amino acids. V lost 3 bases to trimming and J lost 1 base, with 10 bases between them.